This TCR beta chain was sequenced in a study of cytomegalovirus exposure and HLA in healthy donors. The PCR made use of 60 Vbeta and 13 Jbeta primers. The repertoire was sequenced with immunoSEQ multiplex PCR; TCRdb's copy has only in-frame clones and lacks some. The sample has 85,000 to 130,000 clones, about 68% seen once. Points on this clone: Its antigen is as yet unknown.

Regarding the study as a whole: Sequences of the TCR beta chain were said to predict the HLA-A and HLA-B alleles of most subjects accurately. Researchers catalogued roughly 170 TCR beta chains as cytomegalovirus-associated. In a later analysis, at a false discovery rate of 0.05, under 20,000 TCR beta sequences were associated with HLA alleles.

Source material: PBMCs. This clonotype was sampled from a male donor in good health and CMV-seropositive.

This chain's CDR3 is CASSPHKRQAHNYGYTF. CDR3 in DNA: TGTGCCAGCAGCCCCCATAAAAGGCAGGCTCATAACTATGGCTACACCTTC. J is TRBJ1-2 and V is TRBV7-8; no definite D call. Germline V CDR1 and CDR2: SGHVS, FQNEAQ. Trimming left V 5 bases short and J 1 base short, with 20 bases between. The CDR3 runs 17 residues.